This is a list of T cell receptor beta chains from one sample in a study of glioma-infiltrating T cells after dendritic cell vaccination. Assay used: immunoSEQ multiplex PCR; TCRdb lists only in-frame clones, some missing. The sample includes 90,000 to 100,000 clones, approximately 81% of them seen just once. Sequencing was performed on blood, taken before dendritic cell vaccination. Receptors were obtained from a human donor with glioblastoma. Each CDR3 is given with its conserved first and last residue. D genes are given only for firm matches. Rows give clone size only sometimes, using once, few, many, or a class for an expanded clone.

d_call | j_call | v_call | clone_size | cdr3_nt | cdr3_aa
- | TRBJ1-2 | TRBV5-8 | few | TGTGCCAGCAGGGTCCGGACACTCTATGGCTACACCTTC | CASRVRTLYGYTF
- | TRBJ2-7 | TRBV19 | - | TGTGCCAGTAGTACAAAACAGGGCTCCTACGAGCAGTACTTC | CASSTKQGSYEQYF
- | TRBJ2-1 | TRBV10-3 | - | TGTGCCATCAGGGACTTCCCGAGCTCCTACAATGAGCAGTTCTTC | CAIRDFPSSYNEQFF
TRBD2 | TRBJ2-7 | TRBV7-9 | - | TGTGCCAGCAGCCCCCGCGGGGGGCGGGTATACGAGCAGTACTTC | CASSPRGGRVYEQYF
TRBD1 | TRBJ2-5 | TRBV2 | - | TGTGCCAGCAGGGGACAGCAAGAGACCCAGTACTTC | CASRGQQETQYF
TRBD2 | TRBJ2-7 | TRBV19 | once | TGTGCCAGTAGTATAGGAGGGAGCGGGATTGGGTACGAGCAGTACTTC | CASSIGGSGIGYEQYF
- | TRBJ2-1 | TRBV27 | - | TGTGCCAGCAGTTTTCTTAGGGGAAGGGGGGGGGATGAGCAGTTCTTC | CASSFLRGRGGDEQFF
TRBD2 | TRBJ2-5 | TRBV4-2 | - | TGTGCCAGCAGCCAAGAACGGGAGACGGGAGGAGAGACCCAGTACTTC | CASSQERETGGETQYF
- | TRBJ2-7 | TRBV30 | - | TGTGCCTGGAGTGTCGATCAGAAAATCTCCTACGAGCAGTACTTC | CAWSVDQKISYEQYF
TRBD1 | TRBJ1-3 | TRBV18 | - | TGTGCCAGCTCACCATCGCAGACAGGGTCCGGAAACACCATATATTTT | CASSPSQTGSGNTIYF
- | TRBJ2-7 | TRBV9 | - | TGTGCCAGCAGCGTGATGGGGGGTGACGAGCAGTACTTC | CASSVMGGDEQYF
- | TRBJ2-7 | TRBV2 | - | TGTGCCAGCAGTGAAGGAGGGGGATACAAAAACGAGCAGTACTTC | CASSEGGGYKNEQYF
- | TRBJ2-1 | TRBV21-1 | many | TGTGCCAGCAGCAAAGGGTTCTGGGGATCTCGAGGGCTAAGGGAGCAGTTCTTC | CASSKGFWGSRGLREQFF
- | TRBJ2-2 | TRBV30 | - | TGTGCCTGGAGTGTAGGACTCGCGAACACCGGGGAGCTGTTTTTT | CAWSVGLANTGELFF
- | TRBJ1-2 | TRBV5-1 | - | TGCGCCAGCAGCTTGTACTATAACTATGGCTACACCTTC | CASSLYYNYGYTF
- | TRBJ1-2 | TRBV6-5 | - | TGTGCCAGCAGTTACGTGGGAGGAGGTGGCTACACCTTC | CASSYVGGGGYTF
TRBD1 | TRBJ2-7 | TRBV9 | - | TGTGCCAGCGCCTCCGGACAGGCAACCTACGAGCAGTACTTC | CASASGQATYEQYF
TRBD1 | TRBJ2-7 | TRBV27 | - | TGTGCCAGCAGTCAAGAGACCGGGACAGGGGGAGACGAGCAGTACTTC | CASSQETGTGGDEQYF
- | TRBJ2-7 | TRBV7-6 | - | TGTGCCAGCAGCTTCTCACCCGATACAGGGACCTACGAGCAGTACTTC | CASSFSPDTGTYEQYF
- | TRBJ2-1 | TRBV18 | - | TGTGCCAGCTCACCGGCCCTAGCGAGAATCGATGAGCAGTTCTTC | CASSPALARIDEQFF
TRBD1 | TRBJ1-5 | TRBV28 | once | TGTGCCAGCATTCCTACAGGGGGACGCAATCAGCCCCAGCATTTT | CASIPTGGRNQPQHF
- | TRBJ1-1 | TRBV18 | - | TGTGCCAGCTCACCACTACAAACGCGGGGCGTTGAAGCTTTCTTT | CASSPLQTRGVEAFF
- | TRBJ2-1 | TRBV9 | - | TGTGCCAGCAGCGTAGAGGCTAGCGTCACCTACAATGAGCAGTTCTTC | CASSVEASVTYNEQFF
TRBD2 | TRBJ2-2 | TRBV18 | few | TGTGCCACCTCACTAGCGGGAGGACTGTTGGGCACCGGGGAGCTGTTTTTT | CATSLAGGLLGTGELFF
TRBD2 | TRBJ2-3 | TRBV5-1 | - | TGCGCCAGCAGCTGGCCTCCTAGCGGGATTGGAGATACGCAGTATTTT | CASSWPPSGIGDTQYF
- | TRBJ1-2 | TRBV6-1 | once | TGTGCCAGCAGTGAAGGGGCGCTAAACTATGGCTACACCTTC | CASSEGALNYGYTF
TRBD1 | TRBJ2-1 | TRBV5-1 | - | TGCGCCAGCAGCCGAGATGGACAGGGCCCTTACAATGAGCAGTTCTTC | CASSRDGQGPYNEQFF
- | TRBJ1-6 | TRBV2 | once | TGTGCCAGCAGTCCCATCCCCAATTCACCCCTCCACTTT | CASSPIPNSPLHF
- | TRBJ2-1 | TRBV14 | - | TGTGCCAGCAGCCCTGACAGGGGGCAGGTGACTAGCGGGACGTCCTACAATGAGCAGTTCTTC | CASSPDRGQVTSGTSYNEQFF
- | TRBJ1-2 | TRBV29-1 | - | TGCAGCGTTGAAGAAGGGGATGGCTACACCTTC | CSVEEGDGYTF
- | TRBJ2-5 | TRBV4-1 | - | TGCGCCAGCAGCCAAGATCAGGGGCTTAGGGGAGAGACCCAGTACTTC | CASSQDQGLRGETQYF
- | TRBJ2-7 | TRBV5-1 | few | TGCGCCAGCAGGAGGAGGGGAAGGGAGATCGAGCAGTACTTC | CASRRRGREIEQYF
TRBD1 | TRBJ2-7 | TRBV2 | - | TGTGCCAGCAGGGTCGGGACAGGGCCCTACGAGCAGTACTTC | CASRVGTGPYEQYF
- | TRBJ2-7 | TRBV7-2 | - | TGTGCCAGCAGCTTATCGGCGGATCCCTCCTACGAGCAGTACTTC | CASSLSADPSYEQYF
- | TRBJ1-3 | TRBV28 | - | TGTGCCAGCAGTTTAACGGCGGGGGCGAAAGGAAACACCATATATTTT | CASSLTAGAKGNTIYF
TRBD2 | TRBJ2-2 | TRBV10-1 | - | TGCGCCAGCAGTGAGTCGAGCGGGGGGCTAACCGGGGAGCTGTTTTTT | CASSESSGGLTGELFF
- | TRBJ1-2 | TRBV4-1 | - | TGCGCCAGCAGCCAATCAGCAGGGAACTATGGCTACACCTTC | CASSQSAGNYGYTF
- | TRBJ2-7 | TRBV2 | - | TGTGCCAGCAGTCCAAACTACGAGCAGTACTTC | CASSPNYEQYF
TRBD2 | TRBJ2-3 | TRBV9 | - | TGTGCCAGCAGCGTAGACCCAGGCGGGGGGGCAGTAGATACGCAGTATTTT | CASSVDPGGGAVDTQYF
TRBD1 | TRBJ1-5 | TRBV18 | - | TGTGCCAGCTCACCCTCAGGCACAGGGGCGGGACAGCCCCAGCATTTT | CASSPSGTGAGQPQHF
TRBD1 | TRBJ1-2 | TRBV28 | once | TGTGCCAGCAGTTCTACAGGGGACGGCTACACCTTC | CASSSTGDGYTF
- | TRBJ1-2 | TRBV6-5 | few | TGTGCCAGCAGTGTGACAGACAAGTATGGCTACACCTTC | CASSVTDKYGYTF
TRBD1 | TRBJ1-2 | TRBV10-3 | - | TGTGCCATCAGGACGGACAGGGGGATTCTAGATGGCTACACCTTC | CAIRTDRGILDGYTF
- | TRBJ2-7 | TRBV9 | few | TGTGCCAGCAGCCCAGAGACAGACTTAACCTACGAGCAGTACTTC | CASSPETDLTYEQYF
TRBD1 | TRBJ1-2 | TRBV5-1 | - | TGCGCCAGCAGCCCACAGGGGGGTAAGGGTCGTGGCTACACCTTC | CASSPQGGKGRGYTF
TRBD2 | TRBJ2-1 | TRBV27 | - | TGTGCCAGCAGAATTATGGGACTAAACAATGAGCAGTTCTTC | CASRIMGLNNEQFF
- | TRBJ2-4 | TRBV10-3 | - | TGTGCCATCAGTGAAGGAGGGGCGGCCAAAAACATTCAGTACTTC | CAISEGGAAKNIQYF
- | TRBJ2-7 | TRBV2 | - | TGTGCCAGCAGTGGCGGACAACTCGAGCAGTACTTC | CASSGGQLEQYF
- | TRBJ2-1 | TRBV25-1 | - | TGTGCCAGCACTTTGGGCCCGTACAATGAGCAGTTCTTC | CASTLGPYNEQFF
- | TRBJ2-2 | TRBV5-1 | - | TGCGCCAGCAGCTTGGGACATAACACCGGGGAGCTGTTTTTT | CASSLGHNTGELFF
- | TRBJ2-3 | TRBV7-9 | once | TGTGCCAGTCAGTGGGGGCCAGATACGCAGTATTTT | CASQWGPDTQYF
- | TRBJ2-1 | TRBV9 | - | TGTGCCAGCAGCTCTCTGGCGGTCGGTGAGCAGTTCTTC | CASSSLAVGEQFF
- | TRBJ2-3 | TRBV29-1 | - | TGCAGCGTTGAATTGCTAGCGAGGGATACGCAGTATTTT | CSVELLARDTQYF
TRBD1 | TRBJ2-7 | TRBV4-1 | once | TGCGCCAGCAGCCAACCTGGACAGGGGGCAGGCTACGAGCAGTACTTC | CASSQPGQGAGYEQYF
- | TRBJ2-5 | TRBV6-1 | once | TGTGCCAGCAGTGAAAATAACCAAGAGACCCAGTACTTC | CASSENNQETQYF